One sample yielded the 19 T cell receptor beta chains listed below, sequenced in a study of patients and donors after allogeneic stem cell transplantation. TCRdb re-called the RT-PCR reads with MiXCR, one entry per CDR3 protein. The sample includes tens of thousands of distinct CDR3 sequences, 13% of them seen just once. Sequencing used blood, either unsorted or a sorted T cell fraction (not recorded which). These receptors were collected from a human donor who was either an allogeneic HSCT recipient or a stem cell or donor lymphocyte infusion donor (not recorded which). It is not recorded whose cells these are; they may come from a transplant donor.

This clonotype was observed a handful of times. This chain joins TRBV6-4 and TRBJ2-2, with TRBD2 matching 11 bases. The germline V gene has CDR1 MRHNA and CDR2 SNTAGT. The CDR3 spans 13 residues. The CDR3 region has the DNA TGTGCTACGGGGACTAGCGGTACCGGGGAGCTGTTTTTT. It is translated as CATGTSGTGELFF.

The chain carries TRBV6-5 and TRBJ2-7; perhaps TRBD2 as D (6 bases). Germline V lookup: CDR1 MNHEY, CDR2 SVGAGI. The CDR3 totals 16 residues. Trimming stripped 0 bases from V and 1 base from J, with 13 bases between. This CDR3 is CASSYSEGIGSYEQYF. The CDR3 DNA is TGTGCCAGCAGTTACTCGGAGGGGATAGGGTCCTACGAGCAGTACTTC.

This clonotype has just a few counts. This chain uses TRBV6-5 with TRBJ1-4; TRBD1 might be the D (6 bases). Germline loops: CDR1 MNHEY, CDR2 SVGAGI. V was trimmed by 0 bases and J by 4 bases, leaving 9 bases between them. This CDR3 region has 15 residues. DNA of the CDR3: TGTGCCAGCAGTTACTCTACAGGGAATAATGAAAAACTGTTTTTT. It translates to CASSYSTGNNEKLFF.

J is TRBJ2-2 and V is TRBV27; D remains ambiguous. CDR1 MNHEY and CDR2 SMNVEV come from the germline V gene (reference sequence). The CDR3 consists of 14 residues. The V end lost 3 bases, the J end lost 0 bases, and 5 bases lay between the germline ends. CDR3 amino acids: CASSLGPNTGELFF. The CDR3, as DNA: TGTGCCAGCAGTTTGGGCCCGAACACCGGGGAGCTGTTTTTT.

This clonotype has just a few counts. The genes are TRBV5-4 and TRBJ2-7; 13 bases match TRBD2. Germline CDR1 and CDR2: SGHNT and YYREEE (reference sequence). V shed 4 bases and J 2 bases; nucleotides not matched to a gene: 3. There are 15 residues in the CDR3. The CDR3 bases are TGTGCCAGCAGCCCTGGACTAGCGGGAGCCTACGAGCAGTACTTC. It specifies CASSPGLAGAYEQYF.

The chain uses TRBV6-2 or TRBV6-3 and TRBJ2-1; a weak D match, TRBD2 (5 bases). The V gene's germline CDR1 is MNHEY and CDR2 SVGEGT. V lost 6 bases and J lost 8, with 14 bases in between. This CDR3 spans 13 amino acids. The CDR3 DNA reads TGTGCCAGCAGCCTCCGATCGGGGTATGAGCAGTTCTTC. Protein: CASSLRSGYEQFF.

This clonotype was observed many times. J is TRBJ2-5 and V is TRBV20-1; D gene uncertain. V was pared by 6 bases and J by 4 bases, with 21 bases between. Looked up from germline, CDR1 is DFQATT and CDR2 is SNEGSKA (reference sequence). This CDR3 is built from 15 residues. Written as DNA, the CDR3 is TGCAGTGCCAACCAACAGAAATCAACGGGAGAGACCCAGTACTTC. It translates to CSANQQKSTGETQYF.

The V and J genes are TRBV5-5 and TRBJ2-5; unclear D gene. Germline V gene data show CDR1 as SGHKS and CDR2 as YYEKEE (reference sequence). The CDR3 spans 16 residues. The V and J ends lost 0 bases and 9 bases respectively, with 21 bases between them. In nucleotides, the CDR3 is TGTGCCAGCAGCTTGGCTCTTATGGGATCCCCTTCTTCCCAGTACTTC. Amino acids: CASSLALMGSPSSQYF.

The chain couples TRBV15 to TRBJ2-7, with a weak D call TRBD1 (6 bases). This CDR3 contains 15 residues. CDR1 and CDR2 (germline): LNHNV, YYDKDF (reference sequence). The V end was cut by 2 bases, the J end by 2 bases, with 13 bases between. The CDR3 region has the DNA TGTGCCACCAGCAGACCCGACAGGCCCCCCTACGAGCAGTACTTC. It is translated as CATSRPDRPPYEQYF.

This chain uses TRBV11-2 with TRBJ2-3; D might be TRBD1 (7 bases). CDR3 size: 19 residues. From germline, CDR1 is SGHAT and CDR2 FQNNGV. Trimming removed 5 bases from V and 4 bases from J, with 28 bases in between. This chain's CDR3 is CASSPRKFLEGQFPDTQYF. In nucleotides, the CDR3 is TGTGCCAGCAGCCCTCGAAAATTTCTGGAGGGACAGTTCCCAGATACGCAGTATTTT.

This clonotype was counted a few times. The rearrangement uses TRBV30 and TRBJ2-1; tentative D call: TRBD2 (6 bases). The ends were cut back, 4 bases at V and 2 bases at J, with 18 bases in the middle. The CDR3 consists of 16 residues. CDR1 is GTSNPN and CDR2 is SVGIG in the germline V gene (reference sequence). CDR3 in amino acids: CAWMPLASGAYNEQFF. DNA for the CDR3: TGTGCCTGGATGCCCCTAGCTTCGGGAGCCTACAATGAGCAGTTCTTC.

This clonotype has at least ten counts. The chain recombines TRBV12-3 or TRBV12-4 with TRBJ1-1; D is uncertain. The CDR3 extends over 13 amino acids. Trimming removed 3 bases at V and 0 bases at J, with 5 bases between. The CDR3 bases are TGTGCCAGCAGTTTCGGCATGAACACTGAAGCTTTCTTT. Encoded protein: CASSFGMNTEAFF.

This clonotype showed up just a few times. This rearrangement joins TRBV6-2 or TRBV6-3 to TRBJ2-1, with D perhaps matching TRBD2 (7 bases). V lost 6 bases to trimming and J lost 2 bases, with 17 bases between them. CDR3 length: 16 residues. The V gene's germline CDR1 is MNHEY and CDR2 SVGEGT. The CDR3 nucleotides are TGTGCCAGCAGACCCTTAGGGGGGGGTACCTACAATGAGCAGTTCTTC. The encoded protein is CASRPLGGGTYNEQFF.

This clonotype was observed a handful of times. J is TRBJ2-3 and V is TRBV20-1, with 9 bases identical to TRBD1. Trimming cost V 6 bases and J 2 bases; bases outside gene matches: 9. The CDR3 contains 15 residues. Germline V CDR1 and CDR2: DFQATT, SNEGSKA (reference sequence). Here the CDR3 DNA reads TGCAGTGCGGGAGACAGGGGGAGACCCACAGATACGCAGTATTTT. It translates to CSAGDRGRPTDTQYF.

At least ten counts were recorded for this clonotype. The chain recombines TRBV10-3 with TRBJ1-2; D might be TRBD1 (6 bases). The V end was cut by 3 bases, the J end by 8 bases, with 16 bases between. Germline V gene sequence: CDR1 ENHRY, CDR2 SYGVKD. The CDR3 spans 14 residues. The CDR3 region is CAISDPGGQRGYTF. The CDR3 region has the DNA TGTGCCATCAGTGACCCCGGGGGACAAAGGGGCTACACCTTC.

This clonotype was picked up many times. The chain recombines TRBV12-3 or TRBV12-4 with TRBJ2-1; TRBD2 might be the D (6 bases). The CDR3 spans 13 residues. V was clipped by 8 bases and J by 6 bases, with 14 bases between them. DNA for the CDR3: TGTGCCAGCGGGAGGTCATCTTCCAATGAGCAGTTCTTC. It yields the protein CASGRSSSNEQFF.

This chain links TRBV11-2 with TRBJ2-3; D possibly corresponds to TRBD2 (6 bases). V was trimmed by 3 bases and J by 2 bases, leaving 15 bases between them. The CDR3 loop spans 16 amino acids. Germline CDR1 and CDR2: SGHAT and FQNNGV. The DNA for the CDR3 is TGTGCCAGCAGCTTGCGAGGGACTCCTCCCACAGATACGCAGTATTTT. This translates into CASSLRGTPPTDTQYF.

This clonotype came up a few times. In DNA form, the CDR3 reads TGTGCCAGCAGTTCAGGGGGACAGACTTACGAGCAGTACTTC. Protein sequence: CASSSGGQTYEQYF. The chain recombines TRBV12-3 or TRBV12-4 with TRBJ2-7; TRBD1 aligns across 7 bases. The CDR3 spans 14 residues. The junction had 7 bases not matched to a gene; V was cut back by 4 bases and J by 4 bases.

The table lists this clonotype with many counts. CDR3 protein: CASSLLSRGRADYGYTF. The CDR3 DNA reads as TGTGCCAGCAGCTTACTGTCCCGCGGCAGGGCCGACTATGGCTACACCTTC. The chain recombines TRBV7-9 with TRBJ1-2; TRBD1 is a possible D gene (5 bases). The CDR3 loop spans 17 amino acids. Germline V lookup: CDR1 SEHNR, CDR2 FQNEAQ (reference sequence). Trimming pared 2 bases from V and 3 bases from J, leaving 19 bases between.